This passage covers 17 T cell receptor beta chains from one sample sequenced in a study of cytomegalovirus exposure and HLA in healthy donors. The PCR was carried out with 60 Vbeta primers and 13 Jbeta primers. Only in-frame clones appear in the TCRdb table, and some are missing; sequencing was by immunoSEQ multiplex PCR. The top ten clones hold roughly 2% of a sample with about 170,000 clones, roughly 80% of them seen once. The sequenced sample consisted of PBMCs. The source of these receptors is a female donor in good health and CMV-seronegative.

V gene TRBV11-2 combines with J gene TRBJ2-1; D gene unclear. This CDR3 has 15 amino acids. V was clipped by 4 bases and J by 8 bases, with 18 bases between them. CDR1 is SGHAT, CDR2 FQNNGV, per germline. The CDR3 loop reads CASSSRLRRVDEQFF. CDR3 coding DNA: TGTGCCAGCAGCTCCCGGCTCCGACGGGTGGATGAGCAGTTCTTC.

This CDR3 is CASSRLAGTQGGELFF. The CDR3 DNA follows: TGTGCCAGCAGTAGACTAGCGGGGACCCAAGGCGGGGAGCTGTTTTTT. V is TRBV7-3 and J is TRBJ2-2; 11 bases align to TRBD2. J lost 7 bases, V lost 6 bases, and 10 bases had no gene match. The CDR3 is made up of 16 amino acids. Looked up from germline, CDR1 is SGHTA and CDR2 is FQGTGA.

The V gene is TRBV19, the J gene TRBJ2-2, with D tentatively TRBD1 (5 bases). Germline-derived CDR1 and CDR2 are LNHDA and SQIVND (reference sequence). The ends were cut back, 6 bases at V and 7 bases at J, with 15 bases in the middle. The length of the CDR3 is 14 residues. CDR3 in amino acids: CASRLAGLDGELFF. CDR3 DNA sequence: TGTGCCAGTAGGTTGGCAGGGTTAGACGGGGAGCTGTTTTTT. The full variable domain, with the rest looked up from reference TRBV19 and TRBJ2-2, is DGGITQSPKYLFRKEGQNVTLSCEQNLNHDAMYWYRQDPGQGLRLIYYSQIVNDFQKGDIAEGYSVSREKKESFPLTVTSAQKNPTAFYLCASRLAGLDGELFFGEGSRLTVL.

In its sample, this clone was seen a few times. The gene calls are TRBV30 and TRBJ2-5; D possibly corresponds to TRBD2 (6 bases). The CDR3 runs to 12 residues. V shed 5 bases and J shed 6 bases, with 13 bases lying between them. CDR1 is GTSNPN, CDR2 SVGIG, per germline (reference sequence). The CDR3 region has the DNA TGTGCCTGGTCTTCGGGACTTCAGACCCAGTACTTC. Translated, it gives CAWSSGLQTQYF.

The CDR3 loop reads CAWSRFASGRMGEAFF. CDR3 coding DNA: TGTGCCTGGAGCCGTTTCGCTAGTGGGAGGATGGGTGAAGCTTTCTTT. The chain is built from TRBV30 and TRBJ1-1, with D uncertain. This CDR3 comprises 16 residues. Germline V gene data show CDR1 as GTSNPN and CDR2 as SVGIG (reference sequence). V lost 3 bases and J 7 bases, leaving 24 bases between the germline ends.

The chain uses TRBV5-1 and TRBJ1-1, with D possibly TRBD1 on 5 matching bases. V shed 1 base and J shed 1 base, with 11 bases lying between them. Per the germline V gene, CDR1 is SGHRS and CDR2 is YFSETQ. CDR3 size: 15 residues. The CDR3 region has the DNA TGCGCCAGCAGCTTGTCTTGGGGCCCGAACACTGAAGCTTTCTTT. Translating gives CASSLSWGPNTEAFF.

The J gene is TRBJ1-1, the V gene TRBV5-1; a possible D gene is TRBD1 (5 bases). CDR1 and CDR2 from the germline V gene are SGHRS and YFSETQ. The CDR3 has 14 amino acids. V was pared by 4 bases and J by 6 bases, with 16 bases between. CDR3 coding DNA: TGCGCCAGCAGCATTTTGGCGGGGGTACCTGAAGCTTTCTTT. Protein: CASSILAGVPEAFF.

The chain is built from TRBV6-5 and TRBJ2-7; 8 bases line up with TRBD1. With V trimmed by 5 bases and J by 1 base, 7 bases remained unmatched. Germline V lookup: CDR1 MNHEY, CDR2 SVGAGI. The CDR3 is 15 residues long. CDR3 nucleotide sequence: TGTGCCAGCAGTACCCGGACAGGGAAGTCCTACGAGCAGTACTTC. Translation gives CASSTRTGKSYEQYF.

The chain has TRBV7-2 and TRBJ1-4, with TRBD1 as a possible D gene (6 bases). The CDR3 is made up of 15 amino acids. Germline V gene sequence: CDR1 SGHTA, CDR2 FQGNSA. V was cut by 0 bases and J by 7 bases, with 12 bases left in between. The chain's CDR3 is CASSLAAGAGEKLFF. The CDR3 DNA reads TGTGCCAGCAGCTTAGCGGCAGGGGCGGGTGAAAAACTGTTTTTT. The full variable domain, rest sourced from reference TRBV7-2 and TRBJ1-4, is GAGVSQSPSNKVTEKGKDVELRCDPISGHTALYWYRQSLGQGLEFLIYFQGNSAPDKSGLPSDRFSAERTGGSVSTLTIQRTQQEDSAVYLCASSLAAGAGEKLFFGSGTQLSVL.

The V gene is TRBV7-9, the J gene TRBJ1-2, with unresolved D. Trimming left V 3 bases short and J 7 bases short, with 12 bases between. Germline V CDR1 and CDR2: SEHNR, FQNEAQ (reference sequence). The CDR3 covers 13 residues. CDR3 sequence reads: CASSFYGERGYTF. The CDR3 DNA reads TGTGCCAGCAGCTTTTACGGGGAACGTGGCTACACCTTC.

This clone came up a few times. The gene calls are TRBV6-6 and TRBJ1-2; the match to TRBD1 covers 9 bases. The length of the CDR3 is 16 residues. The ends lost 5 bases at V and 7 bases at J; junction bases unmatched: 14. The germline CDR1 and CDR2 sequences are MNHNY and SVGAGI (reference sequence). The CDR3 DNA is TGTGCCAGCAGTACCCTCAGGGGACAGGGTATCGGTGGCTACACCTTC. Protein product: CASSTLRGQGIGGYTF.

The chain is built from TRBV5-4 and TRBJ1-1; TRBD1 agrees at 7 bases. The CDR3 runs 15 residues. The junction had 7 bases not matched to a gene; V was cut back by 5 bases and J by 0 bases. Germline lookup yields CDR1 SGHNT and CDR2 YYREEE (reference sequence). The CDR3 is CASSSGGWMNTEAFF. CDR3 sequence (DNA): TGTGCCAGCAGTTCAGGGGGATGGATGAACACTGAAGCTTTCTTT.

CDR3 sequence: CASSISGTTAYEQYF. The CDR3 DNA reads as TGTGCCAGTAGTATCTCCGGGACTACCGCCTACGAGCAGTACTTC. The chain combines TRBV19 with TRBJ2-7, with TRBD2 matching over 7 bases. The CDR3 has 15 amino acids. Trimming took 3 bases from V and 2 from J; bases not matched to a gene: 7. CDR1 is LNHDA, CDR2 SQIVND, per germline (reference sequence).

The chain joins TRBV5-4 to TRBJ1-1, with a tentative D call TRBD1 (6 bases). V was cut by 4 bases and J by 0 bases, with 16 bases left in between. The CDR3 consists of 16 residues. Germline V lookup: CDR1 SGHNT, CDR2 YYREEE (reference sequence). The CDR3 here is CASSRTGTPMNTEAFF. The CDR3 DNA follows: TGTGCCAGCAGCCGGACCGGGACACCTATGAACACTGAAGCTTTCTTT.

There are a few counts of this clone. The chain is built from TRBV30 and TRBJ2-3; D is possibly TRBD2 (6 bases). V shed 3 bases and J shed 4 bases, with 14 bases lying between them. The CDR3 has 14 residues. Germline V gene data show CDR1 as GTSNPN and CDR2 as SVGIG (reference sequence). CDR3 nucleotide sequence: TGTGCCTGGAGCCACTACGGGGGACCAGATACGCAGTATTTT. This gives the protein CAWSHYGGPDTQYF.

This clone occurred a few times. This chain joins TRBV19 and TRBJ2-7, with D maybe TRBD2 (5 bases). The CDR3 is made up of 15 amino acids. Trimming stripped 2 bases from V and 0 bases from J, with 11 bases between. Germline V CDR1 and CDR2: LNHDA, SQIVND (reference sequence). CDR3 DNA sequence: TGTGCCAGTAGTATACAGCCTAGCAGCTCCTACGAGCAGTACTTC. It codes for CASSIQPSSSYEQYF.

The chain combines TRBV7-2 with TRBJ2-5; 10 nucleotides align to TRBD2. The germline V gene encodes CDR1 SGHTA and CDR2 FQGNSA. After removal of 5 bases from V and 5 bases from J, the junction contained 11 bases not matched to a gene. The CDR3 has 16 amino acids. The CDR3 spells CASSRSGTSAIETQYF. The CDR3 nucleotides read TGTGCCAGCAGCCGCTCCGGGACTAGCGCTATCGAGACCCAGTACTTC.